This T cell receptor beta chain was sequenced for a study of T cell clonality in common variable immunodeficiency. Study-wide findings and caveats: Shared TCRbeta clones were fewer between CVID subjects than controls.

There are many counts of this clone. Its antigen is not known. The CDR3 is cut off 3 residues early in the read; its end comes from the germline J gene. Assay used: immunoSEQ multiplex PCR; TCRdb lists only in-frame clones, some missing. The sample yields about 40,000 clones, without any singletons. Caucasian heritage predominated among both patients and controls. V gave up 4 bases and J gave up 3 bases; unmatched junction bases: 5. The CDR3 is made up of 13 amino acids. The germline gives CDR1 SQVTM, CDR2 ANQGSEA. J is TRBJ2-7 and V is TRBV29-1; the match to TRBD1 covers 8 bases. The sample consisted of peripheral blood mononuclear cells. This TCR was sampled from a person aged 18-69 years in good health. The covered CDR3 bases are TGCAGCGTTGCGCTAGGACAGGGCTACGAG. It is translated as CSVALGQGYE. The entire CDR3 protein is CSVALGQGYEQYF.